This is a list of T cell receptor beta chains from one sample in a study of cytomegalovirus exposure and HLA in healthy donors. Generated by immunoSEQ multiplex PCR, the TCRdb table keeps only in-frame clones and is missing some. The sample has about 120,000 clones, almost 85% seen once. The sequenced sample consisted of PBMCs. The source is a woman between 18 and 29 years old in good health and CMV-seronegative. Both conserved end residues are part of each CDR3. The D gene is left open where the match is weak. Size is stated for part of the rows, as once, few or many counts, or as a class when the clone is expanded.

CDR3 length	V gene	D gene	J gene	clone size	CDR3 protein	CDR3 DNA
12	TRBV6-5	TRBD1	TRBJ2-1	-	CASSSRGNEQFF	TGTGCCAGCAGTTCCAGGGGGAATGAGCAGTTCTTC
14	TRBV5-1	TRBD1	TRBJ1-4	-	CASSLGTGVRELFF	TGCGCCAGCAGCCTCGGGACAGGGGTAAGGGAACTGTTTTTT
11	TRBV29-1	-	TRBJ1-2	few	CSVEEGSGGTF	TGCAGCGTTGAAGAAGGATCGGGGGGCACCTTC
16	TRBV19	-	TRBJ1-1	-	CASIPRGFAAFSEAFF	TGTGCCAGTATTCCGAGGGGGTTCGCAGCCTTTTCTGAAGCTTTCTTT
12	TRBV18	-	TRBJ2-3	-	CASSPSADTQYF	TGTGCCAGCTCACCATCAGCAGATACGCAGTATTTT
16	TRBV19	TRBD1	TRBJ2-4	few	CASSLGDRAAKNIQYF	TGTGCCAGTAGTCTCGGGGACAGGGCAGCCAAAAACATTCAGTACTTC
16	TRBV9	-	TRBJ2-3	once	CASSVGSRVGTDTQYF	TGTGCCAGCAGCGTAGGATCCCGGGTGGGCACAGATACGCAGTATTTT
14	TRBV5-1	TRBD1	TRBJ2-7	-	CASTPGTGNGEQYF	TGCGCCAGCACTCCCGGGACAGGGAATGGCGAGCAGTACTTC
14	TRBV5-1	-	TRBJ1-1	-	CASSSRDTHTEAFF	TGCGCCAGCAGCTCCCGGGACACACACACTGAAGCTTTCTTT
15	TRBV6-5	TRBD1	TRBJ2-2	once	CASSTQGAVTGELFF	TGTGCCAGCAGTACGCAGGGGGCGGTCACCGGGGAGCTGTTTTTT
12	TRBV6-6	-	TRBJ2-1	-	CASSYGGNEQFF	TGTGCCAGCAGTTATGGCGGGAATGAGCAGTTCTTC
15	TRBV12-5	TRBD1	TRBJ1-1	-	CASSPGQGGDTEAFF	TGTGCTAGTTCCCCCGGACAGGGGGGAGACACTGAAGCTTTCTTT
14	TRBV5-1	-	TRBJ2-5	-	CASSPAGLQETQYF	TGCGCCAGCAGCCCCGCGGGGCTACAAGAGACCCAGTACTTC
16	TRBV27	TRBD2	TRBJ2-1	-	CASTPPGVAGENEQFF	TGTGCCAGCACTCCCCCGGGGGTAGCGGGAGAGAATGAGCAGTTCTTC
15	TRBV5-1	TRBD2	TRBJ2-7	-	CASSTVAGSSYEQYF	TGCGCCAGCAGCACCGTAGCGGGAAGCTCCTACGAGCAGTACTTC
13	TRBV28	-	TRBJ1-5	-	CASTLLTGQPQHF	TGTGCCAGCACCCTCCTGACAGGTCAGCCCCAGCATTTT
15	TRBV18	TRBD1	TRBJ2-1	-	CASSPGQGVVNEQFF	TGTGCCAGCTCACCCGGACAGGGGGTCGTGAATGAGCAGTTCTTC
13	TRBV4-3	TRBD1	TRBJ2-7	few	CASSQGTGYEQYF	TGCGCCAGCAGCCAAGGGACAGGCTACGAGCAGTACTTC
14	TRBV19	-	TRBJ2-2	-	CASSIDEETGELFF	TGCGCCAGTAGTATAGATGAGGAGACCGGGGAGCTGTTTTTT
16	TRBV5-6	-	TRBJ2-2	-	CASSLMDTPNTGELFF	TGTGCCAGCAGCCTGATGGACACTCCGAACACCGGGGAGCTGTTTTTT
14	TRBV5-5	TRBD2	TRBJ2-3	-	CASSREVVTDTQYF	TGTGCCAGCAGCCGGGAGGTAGTCACAGATACGCAGTATTTT
15	TRBV7-9	-	TRBJ2-3	-	CASSLTGGRTDTQYF	TGTGCCAGCAGCTTAACGGGGGGCCGGACAGATACGCAGTATTTT
14	TRBV18	-	TRBJ2-7	once	CASSPGSGSYEQYF	TGTGCCAGCTCACCCGGCAGCGGGTCCTACGAGCAGTACTTC
16	TRBV6-5	TRBD2	TRBJ2-3	-	CASSYQAGAGTDTQYF	TGTGCCAGCAGTTACCAAGCGGGAGCAGGAACAGATACGCAGTATTTT
16	TRBV7-8	-	TRBJ2-7	-	CASSPHGGTTSYEQYF	TGTGCCAGCAGTCCACACGGCGGGACCACATCCTACGAGCAGTACTTC
15	TRBV5-1	-	TRBJ1-6	-	CASSGRVQPNSPLHF	TGCGCCAGCAGCGGCAGGGTTCAACCTAATTCACCCCTCCACTTT
14	TRBV6-5	-	TRBJ1-5	-	CASSYVWGEGPQHF	TGTGCCAGCAGCTACGTTTGGGGAGAGGGGCCCCAGCATTTT
15	TRBV27	-	TRBJ2-1	-	CASSYGGDSYNEQFF	TGTGCCAGCAGTTACGGGGGAGACTCCTACAATGAGCAGTTCTTC
24	TRBV7-3	-	TRBJ2-5	-	CASSLKPASGVGCVTGGGEETQYF	TGTGCCAGCAGCTTAAAACCTGCGAGCGGCGTCGGGTGTGTGACGGGTGGCGGGGAAGAGACCCAGTACTTC
16	TRBV11-2	-	TRBJ1-1	-	CASSVGQRVGRSEAFF	TGTGCCAGCAGCGTCGGACAGCGTGTGGGACGGTCTGAAGCTTTCTTT
16	TRBV19	TRBD1	TRBJ1-5	few	CASSLTRDRSLRPQHF	TGTGCCAGTAGCCTCACCCGGGACAGAAGCCTTCGGCCCCAGCATTTT
15	TRBV18	TRBD1	TRBJ2-3	-	CASSRDRGRIDTQYF	TGTGCCAGCTCAAGGGACAGGGGAAGGATAGATACGCAGTATTTT